This T cell receptor (beta chain) was captured by sequencing in a study of T cell changes during pregnancy in multiple sclerosis. As regards this clone: One end of the junction is discordant with germline, which a read error may explain. The same CDR3 can be traced to other DNA sequences in this sample.

The CDR3 extends over 18 amino acids. The germline V gene encodes CDR1 SGDLS and CDR2 YYNGEE. Measured with immunoSEQ multiplex PCR; TCRdb has only the in-frame clones, and not every one. Counted here are approximately 64,000 clones, about 92% occurring once; the ten biggest clones make up about 2.5%. The clonotype was recovered from a female donor with multiple sclerosis, enrolled in a pregnancy study. The V and J genes are TRBV9 and TRBJ1-2, with D possibly matching TRBD1 (6 bases). The sample in question was peripheral blood, obtained in the first trimester of pregnancy. In nucleotides, the CDR3 is TGTGCCAGTAGCGTAGTCGGGACATCGCCAGGAGCTAACTATGGCTACACCTTC. Residues: CASSVVGTSPGANYGYTF.